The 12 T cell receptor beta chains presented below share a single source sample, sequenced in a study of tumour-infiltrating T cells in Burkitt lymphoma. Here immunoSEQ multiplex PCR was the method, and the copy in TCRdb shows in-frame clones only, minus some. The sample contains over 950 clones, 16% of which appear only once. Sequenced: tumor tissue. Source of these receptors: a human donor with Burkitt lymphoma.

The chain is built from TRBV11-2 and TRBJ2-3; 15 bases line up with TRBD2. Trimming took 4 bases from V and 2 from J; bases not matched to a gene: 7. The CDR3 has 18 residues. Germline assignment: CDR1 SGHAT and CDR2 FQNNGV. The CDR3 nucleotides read TGTGCCAGCAGCTCCGGACTAGCGGGGGGGCGGGTCACAGATACGCAGTATTTT. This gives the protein CASSSGLAGGRVTDTQYF.

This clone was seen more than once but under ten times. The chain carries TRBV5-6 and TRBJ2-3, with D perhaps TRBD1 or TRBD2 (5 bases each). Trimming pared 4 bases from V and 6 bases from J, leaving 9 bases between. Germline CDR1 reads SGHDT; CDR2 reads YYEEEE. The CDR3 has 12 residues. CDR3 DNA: TGTGCCAGCAGCGGGGACCCTGATACGCAGTATTTT. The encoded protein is CASSGDPDTQYF.

CDR3: CASNGGSYGYTF. In DNA form, the CDR3 reads TGTGCCAGCAACGGAGGATCCTATGGCTACACCTTC. The chain combines TRBV7-2 with TRBJ1-2; D is undetermined. This CDR3 has 12 residues. The ends were cut back, 7 bases at V and 4 bases at J, with 10 bases in the middle. CDR1 is SGHTA and CDR2 is FQGNSA in the germline V gene.

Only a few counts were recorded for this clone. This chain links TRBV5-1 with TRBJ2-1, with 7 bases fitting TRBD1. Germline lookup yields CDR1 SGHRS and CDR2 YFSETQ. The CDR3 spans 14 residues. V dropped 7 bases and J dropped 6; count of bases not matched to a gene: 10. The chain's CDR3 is CASYTGDFRNEQFF. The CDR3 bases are TGCGCCAGCTATACAGGGGATTTTCGCAATGAGCAGTTCTTC. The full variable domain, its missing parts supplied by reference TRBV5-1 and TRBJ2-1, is KAGVTQTPRYLIKTRGQQVTLSCSPISGHRSVSWYQQTPGQGLQFLFEYFSETQRNKGNFPGRFSGRQFSNSRSEMNVSTLELGDSALYLCASYTGDFRNEQFFGPGTRLTVL.

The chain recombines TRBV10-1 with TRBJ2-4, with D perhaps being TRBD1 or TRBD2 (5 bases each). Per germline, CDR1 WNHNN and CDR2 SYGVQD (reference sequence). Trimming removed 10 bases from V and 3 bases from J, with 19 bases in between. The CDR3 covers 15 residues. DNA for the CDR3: TGCGCCAACAAGGGACCTTATGAAGTCAAAAACATTCAGTACTTC. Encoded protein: CANKGPYEVKNIQYF.

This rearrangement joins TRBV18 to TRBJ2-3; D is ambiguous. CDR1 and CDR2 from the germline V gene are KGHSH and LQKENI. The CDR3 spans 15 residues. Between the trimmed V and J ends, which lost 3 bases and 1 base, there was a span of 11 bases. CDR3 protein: CASSPPQSRTDTQYF. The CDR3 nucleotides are TGTGCCAGCTCACCTCCCCAATCCCGCACAGATACGCAGTATTTT.

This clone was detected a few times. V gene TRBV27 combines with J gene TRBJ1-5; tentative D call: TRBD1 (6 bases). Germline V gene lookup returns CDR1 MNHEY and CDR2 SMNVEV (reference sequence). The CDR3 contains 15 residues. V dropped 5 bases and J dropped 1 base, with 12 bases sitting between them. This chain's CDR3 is CASSLMRGSNQPQHF. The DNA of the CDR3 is TGTGCCAGCAGTCTTATGAGGGGGAGCAATCAGCCCCAGCATTTT.

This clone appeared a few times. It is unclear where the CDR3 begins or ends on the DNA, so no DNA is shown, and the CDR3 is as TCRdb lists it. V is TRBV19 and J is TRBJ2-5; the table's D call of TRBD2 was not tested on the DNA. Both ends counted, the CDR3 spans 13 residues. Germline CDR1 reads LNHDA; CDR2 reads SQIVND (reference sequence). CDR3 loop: CASTSGGAETQYF.

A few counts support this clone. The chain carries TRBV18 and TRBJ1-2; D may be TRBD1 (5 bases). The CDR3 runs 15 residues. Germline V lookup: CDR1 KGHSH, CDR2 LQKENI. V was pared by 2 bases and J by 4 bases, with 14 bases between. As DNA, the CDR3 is TGTGCCAGCTCACCATCCGGGACTGAGGGCTATGGCTACACCTTC. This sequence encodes CASSPSGTEGYGYTF.

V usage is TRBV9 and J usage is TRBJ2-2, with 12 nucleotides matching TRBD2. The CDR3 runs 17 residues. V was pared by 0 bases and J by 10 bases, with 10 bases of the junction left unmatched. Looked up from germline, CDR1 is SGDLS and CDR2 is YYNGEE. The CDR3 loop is CASSVGASGGALTELFF. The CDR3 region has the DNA TGTGCCAGCAGCGTAGGGGCTAGCGGGGGGGCTCTTACGGAGCTGTTTTTT.

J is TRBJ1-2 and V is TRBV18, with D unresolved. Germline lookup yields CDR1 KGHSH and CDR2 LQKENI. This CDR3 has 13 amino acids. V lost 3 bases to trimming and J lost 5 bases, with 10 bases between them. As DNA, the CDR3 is TGTGCCAGCTCACCTGACGGGAAATATGGCTACACCTTC. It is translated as CASSPDGKYGYTF.

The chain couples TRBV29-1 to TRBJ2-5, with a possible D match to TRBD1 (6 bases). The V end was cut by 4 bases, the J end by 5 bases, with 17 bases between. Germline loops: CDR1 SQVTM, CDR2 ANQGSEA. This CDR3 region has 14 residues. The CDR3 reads CSVVEQGFGETQYF. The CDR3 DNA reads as TGCAGCGTTGTCGAACAGGGATTCGGGGAGACCCAGTACTTC.